Listed below are T cell receptor beta chains from one sample, sequenced in a study of T cell responses to AZD1222 COVID-19 vaccine. TCRdb's copy holds only in-frame clones and misses some; the assay was immunoSEQ multiplex PCR. The table has about 170,000 clones, roughly 91% seen once. The sequenced sample was peripheral blood, obtained on day 0 of AZD1222 vaccination. Source of these receptors: an adult in good health. The CDR3 runs from the conserved cysteine through the conserved F or W. The D gene is left open where the match is weak. Where a row states a size, it is once, few, many or the class of an expanded clone; other rows omit it.

cdr3_length clone_size j_call v_call d_call cdr3_aa cdr3_nt
16 - TRBJ2-2 TRBV5-1 TRBD2 CASSPGGRPNTGELFF TGCGCCAGCAGCCCGGGGGGGAGACCGAACACCGGGGAGCTGTTTTTT
15 - TRBJ2-3 TRBV30 TRBD2 CAWSGGAGVADTQYF TGTGCCTGGAGTGGTGGAGCGGGAGTGGCAGATACGCAGTATTTT
15 - TRBJ1-5 TRBV7-2 - CASSSAPFSNQPQHF TGTGCCAGCAGCTCGGCCCCCTTTAGCAATCAGCCCCAGCATTTT
17 - TRBJ2-7 TRBV3-1/TRBV3-2 - CASSKLGQAWASYEQYF TGTGCCAGCAGCAAACTTGGCCAAGCGTGGGCTTCCTACGAGCAGTACTTC
13 - TRBJ1-5 TRBV6-5 - CASRGVRNQPQHF TGTGCCAGCAGGGGGGTCCGCAATCAGCCCCAGCATTTT
12 once TRBJ1-2 TRBV30 - CAWSVQGSGYTF TGTGCCTGGAGTGTACAAGGGTCTGGCTACACCTTC
16 - TRBJ2-3 TRBV5-6 - CASSFPGASRTDTQYF TGTGCCAGCAGCTTCCCTGGCGCTAGCCGAACAGATACGCAGTATTTT
15 - TRBJ1-5 TRBV7-2 - CASSPRGGSNQPQHF TGTGCCAGCAGCCCCCGGGGCGGGAGCAATCAGCCCCAGCATTTT
15 - TRBJ1-5 TRBV4-3 - CASSQGRQGRQPQHF TGCGCCAGCAGCCAAGGCCGGCAGGGAAGACAGCCCCAGCATTTT
17 - TRBJ2-4 TRBV19 - CASSSRIWGLAKNIQYF TGTGCCAGTAGTTCACGAATTTGGGGCCTAGCCAAAAACATTCAGTACTTC
15 few TRBJ2-1 TRBV7-9 - CASSLESSLRGEQFF TGTGCCAGCAGCTTAGAGTCTAGTCTCCGTGGTGAGCAGTTCTTC
14 - TRBJ1-2 TRBV5-8 - CASSYRQTNYGYTF TGTGCCAGCAGCTATCGACAGACGAACTATGGCTACACCTTC
15 - TRBJ1-2 TRBV28 - CASSKPGLGDYGYTF TGTGCCAGCAGTAAACCGGGCCTGGGGGACTATGGCTACACCTTC
16 once TRBJ2-7 TRBV7-6 - CASSLAGPSSTYEQYF TGTGCCAGCAGCTTAGCGGGGCCTAGCTCTACCTACGAGCAGTACTTC
13 - TRBJ2-2 TRBV4-1 - CASSQVTRGELFF TGCGCCAGCAGCCAAGTGACTAGGGGGGAGCTGTTTTTT
15 - TRBJ2-2 TRBV5-1 - CASSPGGVGTGELFF TGCGCCAGCAGCCCCGGAGGAGTGGGGACCGGGGAGCTGTTTTTT
13 - TRBJ1-1 TRBV7-3 TRBD1 CASSRTGNTEAFF TGTGCCAGCAGCCGGACAGGGAACACTGAAGCTTTCTTT
13 - TRBJ1-2 TRBV7-6 - CASSLGQGRGYTF TGTGCCAGCAGCTTAGGCCAGGGTAGGGGCTACACCTTC
13 - TRBJ1-2 TRBV5-5 - CASSLEVDYGYTF TGTGCCAGCAGTCTGGAGGTGGACTATGGCTACACCTTC
13 - TRBJ1-2 TRBV6-1 - CASSVAGLYGYTF TGTGCCAGCAGTGTAGCAGGGCTCTATGGCTACACCTTC
14 - TRBJ2-1 TRBV6-5 - CASSYSTGRSEQFF TGTGCCAGCAGTTACTCGACGGGTCGGAGTGAGCAGTTCTTC
21 - TRBJ2-5 TRBV28 TRBD2 CASSTSGGPGLAGVHQETQYF TGTGCCAGCAGCACCTCAGGGGGACCGGGACTAGCGGGAGTCCATCAAGAGACCCAGTACTTC
13 - TRBJ1-1 TRBV19 - CASSSSMNTEAFF TGTGCCAGTAGTTCGAGTATGAACACTGAAGCTTTCTTT
13 - TRBJ2-2 TRBV2 - CARQGRTGGELFF TGTGCCAGACAAGGTCGAACGGGAGGGGAGCTGTTTTTT
16 few TRBJ1-4 TRBV5-5 - CASSLLGRATNEKLFF TGTGCCAGCAGCTTGTTGGGCAGGGCAACTAATGAAAAACTGTTTTTT
16 - TRBJ2-3 TRBV11-1 TRBD1 CASSIGQGTSTDTQYF TGTGCCAGCAGTATCGGACAGGGAACTAGCACAGATACGCAGTATTTT
14 - TRBJ1-2 TRBV6-6 - CASTQRESNYGYTF TGTGCCAGCACGCAGAGGGAGTCTAACTATGGCTACACCTTC
13 - TRBJ2-3 TRBV30 - CAWTTAATDTQYF TGTGCCTGGACGACTGCGGCCACAGATACGCAGTATTTT
13 - TRBJ1-1 TRBV27 - CASSYRGETEAFF TGTGCCAGCAGTTATCGTGGGGAAACTGAAGCTTTCTTT
14 - TRBJ1-5 TRBV30 - CAWSPGHLNQPQHF TGTGCCTGGAGTCCGGGACACCTCAATCAGCCCCAGCATTTT
13 few TRBJ2-1 TRBV13 - CASKTGTHNEQFF TGTGCCAGCAAAACGGGCACTCACAATGAGCAGTTCTTC
17 - TRBJ2-3 TRBV10-2 - CASSEIGGGGSTDTQYF TGCGCCAGCAGTGAGATAGGAGGGGGGGGGAGCACAGATACGCAGTATTTT
15 - TRBJ1-2 TRBV19 - CASSIGRRTDYGYTF TGTGCCAGTAGTATAGGGCGCAGGACGGACTATGGCTACACCTTC
13 - TRBJ2-1 TRBV5-4 - CASSLVGSPEQFF TGTGCCAGCAGCTTGGTAGGATCCCCTGAGCAGTTCTTC
14 once TRBJ2-2 TRBV7-9 - CASSLSGIAGELFF TGTGCCAGCAGCTTATCTGGGATCGCCGGGGAGCTGTTTTTT
14 - TRBJ1-6 TRBV3-1/TRBV3-2 TRBD1 CASSRGTGNSPLHF TGTGCCAGCAGCCGCGGGACAGGGAACTCACCCCTCCACTTT
8 few TRBJ2-1 TRBV2 - CASGRQFF TGTGCCAGCGGGAGGCAGTTCTTC
16 - TRBJ2-3 TRBV3-1/TRBV3-2 TRBD2 CASSPLGGGNTDTQYF TGTGCCAGCAGTCCCCTCGGCGGGGGGAACACAGATACGCAGTATTTT
14 - TRBJ1-4 TRBV28 TRBD1 CASRDRGGGEKLFF TGTGCCAGCAGGGACAGGGGCGGTGGTGAAAAACTGTTTTTT
13 - TRBJ1-1 TRBV27 - CASRSLLNTEAFF TGTGCCAGCAGGAGTCTCTTGAACACTGAAGCTTTCTTT
13 - TRBJ1-1 TRBV2 - CASSADWSTEAFF TGTGCCAGCAGTGCAGACTGGAGCACTGAAGCTTTCTTT
13 - TRBJ2-3 TRBV5-6 - CASSSRLGDTQYF TGTGCCAGCAGTTCCAGACTAGGGGATACGCAGTATTTT
11 - TRBJ2-7 TRBV7-2 - CASSSAYEQYF TGTGCCAGCAGCTCAGCATACGAGCAGTACTTC
15 once TRBJ1-6 TRBV2 TRBD1 CASSEKRDRASPLHF TGTGCCAGCAGTGAAAAACGGGACAGAGCATCACCCCTCCACTTT
16 - TRBJ2-1 TRBV7-9 - CASSLGRSSTYNEQFF TGTGCCAGCAGCTTAGGAAGGTCATCCACCTACAATGAGCAGTTCTTC
14 - TRBJ1-1 TRBV2 - CASMNPGPNTEAFF TGTGCCAGCATGAACCCGGGGCCGAACACTGAAGCTTTCTTT
19 - TRBJ2-1 TRBV9 TRBD2 CASSTGTSGSWSSYNEQFF TGTGCCAGCAGCACCGGGACTAGCGGGAGTTGGAGCTCCTACAATGAGCAGTTCTTC
15 - TRBJ2-3 TRBV27 - CASSWVRVSTDTQYF TGTGCCAGCAGTTGGGTTAGGGTCTCGACAGATACGCAGTATTTT
16 - TRBJ1-4 TRBV7-8 - CASSLGAGRINEKLFF TGTGCCAGCAGCTTAGGAGCCGGGAGGATCAATGAAAAACTGTTTTTT
18 - TRBJ1-3 TRBV11-2 TRBD1 CASSLWGRQGAAGNTIYF TGTGCCAGCAGCTTATGGGGCCGACAGGGGGCAGCTGGAAACACCATATATTTT
15 - TRBJ2-2 TRBV28 TRBD1 CASQPPAGGTGELFF TGTGCCAGCCAACCGCCAGCAGGGGGAACCGGGGAGCTGTTTTTT